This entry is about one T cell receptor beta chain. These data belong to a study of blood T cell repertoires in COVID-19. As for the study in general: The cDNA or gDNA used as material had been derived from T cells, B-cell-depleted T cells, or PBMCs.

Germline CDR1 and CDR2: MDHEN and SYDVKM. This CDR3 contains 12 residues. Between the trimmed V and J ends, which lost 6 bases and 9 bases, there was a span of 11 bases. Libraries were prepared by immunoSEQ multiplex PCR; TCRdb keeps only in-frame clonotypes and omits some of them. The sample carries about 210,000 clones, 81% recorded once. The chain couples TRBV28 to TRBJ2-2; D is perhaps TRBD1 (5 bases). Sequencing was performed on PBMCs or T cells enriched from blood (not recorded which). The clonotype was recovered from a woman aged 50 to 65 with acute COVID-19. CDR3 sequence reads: CASRGPGRELFF. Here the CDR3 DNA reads TGTGCCAGCAGGGGCCCAGGGAGGGAGCTGTTTTTT. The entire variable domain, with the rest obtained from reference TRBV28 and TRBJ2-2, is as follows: DVKVTQSSRYLVKRTGEKVFLECVQDMDHENMFWYRQDPGLGLRLIYFSYDVKMKEKGDIPEGYSVSREKKERFSLILESASTNQTSMYLCASRGPGRELFFGEGSRLTVL.